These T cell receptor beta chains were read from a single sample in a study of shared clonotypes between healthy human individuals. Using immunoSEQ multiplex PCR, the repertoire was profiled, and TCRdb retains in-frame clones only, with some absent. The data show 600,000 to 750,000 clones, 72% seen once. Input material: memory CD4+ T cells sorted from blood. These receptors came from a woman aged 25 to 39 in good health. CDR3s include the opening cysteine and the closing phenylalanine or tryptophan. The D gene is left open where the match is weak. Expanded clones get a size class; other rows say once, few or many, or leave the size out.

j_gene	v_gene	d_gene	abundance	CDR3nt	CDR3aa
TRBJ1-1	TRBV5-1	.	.	TGCGCCAGCAGCTTGGCGGGATATGAAGCTTTCTTT	CASSLAGYEAFF
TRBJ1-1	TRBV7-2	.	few	TGTGCCAGCAGCTTAGGGGGATTCACTGAAGCTTTCTTT	CASSLGGFTEAFF
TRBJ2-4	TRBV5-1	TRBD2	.	TGCGCCAGCAGCTTGGCTTCGTCCGGGGGGACCCTAGCCAAAAACATTCAGTACTTC	CASSLASSGGTLAKNIQYF
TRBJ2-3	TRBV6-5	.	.	TGTGCCAGCAGCCTCATGAGGAAAAGGGCAGATACGCAGTATTTT	CASSLMRKRADTQYF
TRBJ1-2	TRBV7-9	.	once	TGTGCCAGCAGCTTAAGCGCCGGGGGAAGCTACACCTTC	CASSLSAGGSYTF
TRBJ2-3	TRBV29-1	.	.	TGCAGCGCCGCGGGTGAGGGGCACGGCACAGATACGCAGTATTTT	CSAAGEGHGTDTQYF
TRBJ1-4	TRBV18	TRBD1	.	TGTGCCAGCTCACCTCGGGGGACAGCATCAACTAATGAAAAACTGTTTTTT	CASSPRGTASTNEKLFF
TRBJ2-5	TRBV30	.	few	TGTGCCTGGGGCATCGGGACCCAGTACTTC	CAWGIGTQYF
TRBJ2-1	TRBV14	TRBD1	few	TGTGCCAGCAGCCAAATGACAGGGGCGTCCAATGAGCAGTTCTTC	CASSQMTGASNEQFF
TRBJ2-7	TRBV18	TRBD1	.	TGTGCCAGCTCACCAACCGGGACAGGGATCCACGAGCAGTACTTC	CASSPTGTGIHEQYF
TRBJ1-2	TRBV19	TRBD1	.	TGTGCCAGTAGTACCGGACAGGGACCCTATGGCTACACCTTC	CASSTGQGPYGYTF
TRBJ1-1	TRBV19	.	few	TGTGCCAGTACCGTGGGGCGACACTTGAACACTGAAGCTTTCTTT	CASTVGRHLNTEAFF
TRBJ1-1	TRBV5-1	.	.	TGCGCCAGCAGCTTGTTGGGGGGCTTGGAGACTGAAGCTTTCTTT	CASSLLGGLETEAFF
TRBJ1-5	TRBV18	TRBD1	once	TGTGCCAGCTCACTGACAGGGGGCGCGGGGGGTAGCAATCAGCCCCAGCATTTT	CASSLTGGAGGSNQPQHF
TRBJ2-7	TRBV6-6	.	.	TGTGCCAGCAGTTCCAGCTCCTACGAGCAGTACTTC	CASSSSSYEQYF
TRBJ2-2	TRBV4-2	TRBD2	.	TGTGCCAGCAGCCAAGATGTTGGGACTACGAACACCGGGGAGCTGTTTTTT	CASSQDVGTTNTGELFF
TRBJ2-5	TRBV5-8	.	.	TGTGCCAGCAGCTTTTCCGGGACCAAAGAGACCCAGTACTTC	CASSFSGTKETQYF
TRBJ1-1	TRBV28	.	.	TGTGCCAGCAGTTTAAGGCAGGGTAGCACTGAAGCTTTCTTT	CASSLRQGSTEAFF
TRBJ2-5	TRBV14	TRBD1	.	TGTGCCAGCAGCCAAGTCTGGGACAGGGGGCCTCGAGAGACCCAGTACTTC	CASSQVWDRGPRETQYF
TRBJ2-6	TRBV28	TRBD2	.	TGTGCCAGCATCGGCGGAGCGGGATCCCCCTCTGGGGCCAACGTCCTGACTTTC	CASIGGAGSPSGANVLTF
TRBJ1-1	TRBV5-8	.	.	TGTGCCAGCAGCTTCGAAACATCGAGTGACGGCCAGAACACTGAAGCTTTCTTT	CASSFETSSDGQNTEAFF
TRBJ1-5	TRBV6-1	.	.	TGTGCCAGCAGTGAAATACAGAACAATCAGCCCCAGCATTTT	CASSEIQNNQPQHF
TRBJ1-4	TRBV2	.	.	TGTGCCAGCAGTGAAGCAGATTATTATGAAAAACTGTTTTTT	CASSEADYYEKLFF
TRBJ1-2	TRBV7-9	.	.	TGTGCCAGCAGCTTAGACGAGACATCGGTTTACACCTTC	CASSLDETSVYTF
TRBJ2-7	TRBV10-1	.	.	TGCGCCAGCAGTGCGTCCTCCTACGAGCAGTACTTC	CASSASSYEQYF
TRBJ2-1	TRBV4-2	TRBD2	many	TGTGCCAGCAGCCAAGGGGGGACTAGCGGGTTCGATGAGCAGTTCTTC	CASSQGGTSGFDEQFF
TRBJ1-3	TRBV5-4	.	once	TGTGCCAGCAGCAACCGGACAGTCCGCTCTGGAAACACCATATATTTT	CASSNRTVRSGNTIYF
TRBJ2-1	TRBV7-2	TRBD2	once	TGTGCCAGCAGCTTAGTGGCTAGCGGCCACAATGAGCAGTTCTTC	CASSLVASGHNEQFF
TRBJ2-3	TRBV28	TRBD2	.	TGTGCCAGCCTTAGCGGGCTAATGCCAGATACGCAGTATTTT	CASLSGLMPDTQYF
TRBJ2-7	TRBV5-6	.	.	TGTGCCAGCAGCTTAGGCGCAGCCTACGAGCAGTACTTC	CASSLGAAYEQYF
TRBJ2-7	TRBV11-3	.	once	TGTGCCAGCCCAGAGCTCCCGGGCTTGACCTACGAGCAGTACTTC	CASPELPGLTYEQYF
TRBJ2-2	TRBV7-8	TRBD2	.	TGTGCCAGCAGCCGACTAGCGGGATTCACCGGGGAGCTGTTTTTT	CASSRLAGFTGELFF
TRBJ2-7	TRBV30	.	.	TGTGCCTGGAGTGAAACCGACATGCGTCGGGCCTACGAGCAGTACTTC	CAWSETDMRRAYEQYF
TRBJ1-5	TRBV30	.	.	TGTGCCTGGAGTCAGTATGGGCCCCAGCATTTT	CAWSQYGPQHF
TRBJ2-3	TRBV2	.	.	TGTGCCAGCACAGGCACAGATACGCAGTATTTT	CASTGTDTQYF
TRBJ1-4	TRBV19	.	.	TGTGCCTCCAAGGGGGGGGCAACTAATGAAAAACTGTTTTTT	CASKGGATNEKLFF